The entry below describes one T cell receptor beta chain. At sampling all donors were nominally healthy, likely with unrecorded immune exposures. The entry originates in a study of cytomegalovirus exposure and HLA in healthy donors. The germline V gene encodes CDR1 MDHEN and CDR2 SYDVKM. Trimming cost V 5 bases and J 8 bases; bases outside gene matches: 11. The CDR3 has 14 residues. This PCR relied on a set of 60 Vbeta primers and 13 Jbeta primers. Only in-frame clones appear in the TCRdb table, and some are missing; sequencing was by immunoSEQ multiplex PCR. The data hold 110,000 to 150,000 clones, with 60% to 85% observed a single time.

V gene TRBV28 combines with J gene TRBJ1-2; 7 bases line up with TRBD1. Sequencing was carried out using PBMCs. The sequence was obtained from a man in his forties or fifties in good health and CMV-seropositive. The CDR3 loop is CASSQPTGTEGYTF. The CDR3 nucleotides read TGTGCCAGCAGTCAACCGACAGGGACGGAGGGCTACACCTTC.